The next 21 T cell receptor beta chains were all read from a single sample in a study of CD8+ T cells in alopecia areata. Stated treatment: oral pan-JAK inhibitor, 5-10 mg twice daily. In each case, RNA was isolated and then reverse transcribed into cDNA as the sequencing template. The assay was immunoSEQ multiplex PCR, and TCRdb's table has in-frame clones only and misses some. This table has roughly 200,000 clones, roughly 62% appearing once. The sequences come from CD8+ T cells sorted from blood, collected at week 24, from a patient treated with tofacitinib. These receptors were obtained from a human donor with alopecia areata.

This chain's CDR3 is CASSQALTNTGELFF. The CDR3 nucleotides are TGTGCCAGCAGCCAGGCCCTTACGAACACCGGGGAGCTGTTTTTT. This sequence joins TRBV14 and TRBJ2-2, with D unclear. The ends were cut back, 3 bases at V and 0 bases at J, with 8 bases in the middle. The germline CDR1 and CDR2 sequences are SGHDN and FVKESK. The CDR3 runs 15 residues.

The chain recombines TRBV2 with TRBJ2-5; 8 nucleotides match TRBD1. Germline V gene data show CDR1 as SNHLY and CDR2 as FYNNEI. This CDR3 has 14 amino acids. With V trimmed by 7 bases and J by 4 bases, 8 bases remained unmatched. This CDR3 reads CASTGQGGLETQYF. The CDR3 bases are TGTGCCAGCACCGGACAGGGAGGATTAGAGACCCAGTACTTC.

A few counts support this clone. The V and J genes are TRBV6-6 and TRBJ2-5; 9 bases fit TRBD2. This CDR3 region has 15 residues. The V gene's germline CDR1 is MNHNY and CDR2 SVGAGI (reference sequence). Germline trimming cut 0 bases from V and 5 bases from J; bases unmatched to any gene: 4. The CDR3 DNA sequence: TGTGCCAGCAGTTACTCGGGCGGGGGGGTTGAGACCCAGTACTTC. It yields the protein CASSYSGGGVETQYF.

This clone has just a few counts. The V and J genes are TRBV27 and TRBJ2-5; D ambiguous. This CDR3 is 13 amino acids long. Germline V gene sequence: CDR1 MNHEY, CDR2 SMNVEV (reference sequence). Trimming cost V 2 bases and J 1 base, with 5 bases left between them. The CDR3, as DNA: TGTGCCAGCAGTTTACTGGGCCAAGAGACCCAGTACTTC. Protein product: CASSLLGQETQYF.

The CDR3 bases are TGCAGCGTCTTTAGTGCTAATGAAAAACTGTTTTTT. Translating it yields CSVFSANEKLFF. The chain couples TRBV29-1 to TRBJ1-4; the D is unclear. The CDR3 loop spans 12 amino acids. CDR1 is SQVTM and CDR2 is ANQGSEA in the germline V gene. V was trimmed by 6 bases and J by 3 bases, leaving 8 bases between them.

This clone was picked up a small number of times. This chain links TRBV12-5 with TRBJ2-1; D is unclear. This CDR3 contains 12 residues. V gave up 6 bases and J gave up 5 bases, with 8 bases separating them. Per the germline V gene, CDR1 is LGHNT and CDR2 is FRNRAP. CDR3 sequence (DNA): TGTGCTAGTGGCGAAGGAGACAATGAGCAGTTCTTC. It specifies CASGEGDNEQFF.

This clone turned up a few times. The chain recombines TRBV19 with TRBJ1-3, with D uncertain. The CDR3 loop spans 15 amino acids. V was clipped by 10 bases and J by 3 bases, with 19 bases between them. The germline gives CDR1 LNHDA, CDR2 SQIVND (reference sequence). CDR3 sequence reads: CATTSSPGLGNTIYF. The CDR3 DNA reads TGTGCCACTACTTCCTCCCCAGGCCTTGGAAACACCATATATTTT.

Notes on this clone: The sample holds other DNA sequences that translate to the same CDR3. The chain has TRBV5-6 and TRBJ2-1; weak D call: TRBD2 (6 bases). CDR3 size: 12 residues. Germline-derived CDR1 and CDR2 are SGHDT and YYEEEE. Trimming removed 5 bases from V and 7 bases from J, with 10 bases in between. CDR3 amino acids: CASSPEGNEQFF. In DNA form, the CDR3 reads TGTGCCAGCAGTCCGGAGGGTAATGAGCAGTTCTTC.

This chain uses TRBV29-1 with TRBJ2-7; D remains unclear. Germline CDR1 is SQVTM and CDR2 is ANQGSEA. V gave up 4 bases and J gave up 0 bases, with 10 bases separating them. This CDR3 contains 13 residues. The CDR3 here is CSVVLPSSYEQYF. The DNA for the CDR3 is TGCAGCGTTGTTCTTCCGAGCTCCTACGAGCAGTACTTC.

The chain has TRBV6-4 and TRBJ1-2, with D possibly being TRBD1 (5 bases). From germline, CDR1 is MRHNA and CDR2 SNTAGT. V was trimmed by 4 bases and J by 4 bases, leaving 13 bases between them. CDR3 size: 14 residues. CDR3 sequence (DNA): TGTGCCAGCAGTGTCGGGGCAGGAGGCTATGGCTACACCTTC. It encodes CASSVGAGGYGYTF.

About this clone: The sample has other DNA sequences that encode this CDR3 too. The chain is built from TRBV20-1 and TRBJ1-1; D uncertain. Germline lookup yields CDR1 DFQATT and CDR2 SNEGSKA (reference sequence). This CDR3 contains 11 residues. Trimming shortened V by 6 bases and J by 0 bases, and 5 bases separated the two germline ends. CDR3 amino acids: CSAGLNTEAFF. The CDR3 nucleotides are TGCAGTGCCGGACTGAACACTGAAGCTTTCTTT.

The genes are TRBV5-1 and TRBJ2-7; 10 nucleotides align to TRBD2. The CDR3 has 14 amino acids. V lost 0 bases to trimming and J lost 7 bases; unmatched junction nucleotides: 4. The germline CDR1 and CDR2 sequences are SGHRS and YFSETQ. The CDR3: CASSLASGGREQYF. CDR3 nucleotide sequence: TGCGCCAGCAGCTTGGCTAGCGGGGGTCGGGAGCAGTACTTC.

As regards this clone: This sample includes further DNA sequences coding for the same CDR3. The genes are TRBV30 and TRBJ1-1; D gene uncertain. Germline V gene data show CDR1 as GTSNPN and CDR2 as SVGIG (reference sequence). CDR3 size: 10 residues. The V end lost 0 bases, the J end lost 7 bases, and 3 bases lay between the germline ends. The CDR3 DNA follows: TGTGCCTGGAGTGTGGTTGAAGCTTTCTTT. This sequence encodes CAWSVVEAFF.

CDR3 nucleotides: TGCAGCGTTGGATCTGGGGGGAAAGCTTTCTTT. Translated, it gives CSVGSGGKAFF. V is TRBV29-1 and J is TRBJ1-1; D may be TRBD1 (5 bases). This CDR3 has 11 amino acids. Germline V gene lookup returns CDR1 SQVTM and CDR2 ANQGSEA. Trimming shortened V by 4 bases and J by 9 bases, and 12 bases separated the two germline ends.

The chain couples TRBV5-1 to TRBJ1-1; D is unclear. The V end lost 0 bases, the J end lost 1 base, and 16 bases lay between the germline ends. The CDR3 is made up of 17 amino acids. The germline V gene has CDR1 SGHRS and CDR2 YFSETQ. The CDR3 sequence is CASSLARIGRSNTEAFF. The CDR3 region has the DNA TGCGCCAGCAGCTTGGCCCGAATCGGACGGTCGAACACTGAAGCTTTCTTT.

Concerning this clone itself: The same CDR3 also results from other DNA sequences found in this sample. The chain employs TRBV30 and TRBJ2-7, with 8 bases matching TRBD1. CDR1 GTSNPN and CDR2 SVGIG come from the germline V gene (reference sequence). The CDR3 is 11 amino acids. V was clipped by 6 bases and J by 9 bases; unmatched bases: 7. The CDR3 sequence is CACWGQERQYF. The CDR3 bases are TGTGCCTGCTGGGGACAGGAAAGGCAGTACTTC.

CDR3 protein: CASSMGRGRGEAFF. The CDR3 nucleotides are TGTGCCAGTAGTATGGGCCGGGGGCGAGGTGAAGCTTTCTTT. This chain links TRBV19 with TRBJ1-1, with D possibly matching TRBD1 (6 bases). The V gene lost 3 bases and the J gene lost 7 bases, with 15 bases spanning the gap. This CDR3 is built from 14 residues. CDR1 and CDR2 from the germline V gene are LNHDA and SQIVND (reference sequence).

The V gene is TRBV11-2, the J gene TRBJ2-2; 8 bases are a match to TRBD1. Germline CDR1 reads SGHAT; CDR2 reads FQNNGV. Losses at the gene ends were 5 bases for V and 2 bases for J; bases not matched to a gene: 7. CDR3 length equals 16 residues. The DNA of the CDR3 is TGTGCCAGCAGCACAAGACAGGGGTCAAACACCGGGGAGCTGTTTTTT. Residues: CASSTRQGSNTGELFF.

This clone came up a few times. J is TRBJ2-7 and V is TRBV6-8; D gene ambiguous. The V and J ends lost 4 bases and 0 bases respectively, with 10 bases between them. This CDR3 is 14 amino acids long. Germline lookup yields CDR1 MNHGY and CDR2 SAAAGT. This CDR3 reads CASSFPTNSYEQYF. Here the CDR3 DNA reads TGTGCCAGCAGTTTCCCGACCAACTCCTACGAGCAGTACTTC.

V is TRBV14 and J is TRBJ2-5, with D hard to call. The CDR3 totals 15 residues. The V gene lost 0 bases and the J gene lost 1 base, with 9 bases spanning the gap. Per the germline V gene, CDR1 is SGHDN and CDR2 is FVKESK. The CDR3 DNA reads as TGTGCCAGCAGCCAAGAGCACGACATCCAAGAGACCCAGTACTTC. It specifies CASSQEHDIQETQYF.

The CDR3 DNA is TGTGCCAGCAGCGAATCCCGACTCAATCAGCCCCAGCATTTT. It encodes CASSESRLNQPQHF. The chain carries TRBV2 and TRBJ1-5; D is unresolved. Trimming stripped 6 bases from V and 3 bases from J, with 12 bases between. This CDR3 comprises 14 residues. Per germline, CDR1 SNHLY and CDR2 FYNNEI.